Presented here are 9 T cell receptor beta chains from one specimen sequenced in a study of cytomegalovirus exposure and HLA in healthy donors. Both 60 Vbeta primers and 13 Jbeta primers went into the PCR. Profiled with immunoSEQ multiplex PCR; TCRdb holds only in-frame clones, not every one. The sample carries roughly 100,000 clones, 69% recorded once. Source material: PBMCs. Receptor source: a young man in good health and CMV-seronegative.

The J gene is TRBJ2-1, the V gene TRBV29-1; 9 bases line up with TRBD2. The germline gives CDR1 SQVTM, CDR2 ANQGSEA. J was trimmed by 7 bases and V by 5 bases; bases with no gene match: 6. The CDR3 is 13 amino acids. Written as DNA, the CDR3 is TGCAGCGTTCCCCTAGCGGGAAAGAATGAGCAGTTCTTC. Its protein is CSVPLAGKNEQFF.

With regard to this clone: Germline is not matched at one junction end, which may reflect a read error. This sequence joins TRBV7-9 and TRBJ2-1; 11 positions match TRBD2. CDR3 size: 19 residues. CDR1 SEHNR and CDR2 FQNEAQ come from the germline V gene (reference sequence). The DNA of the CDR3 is TGTTCCAGCAGCCCCCCTAATAGCGGGAGGGTGCGCTCCTACAATGAGCAGTTCTTC. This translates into CSSSPPNSGRVRSYNEQFF.

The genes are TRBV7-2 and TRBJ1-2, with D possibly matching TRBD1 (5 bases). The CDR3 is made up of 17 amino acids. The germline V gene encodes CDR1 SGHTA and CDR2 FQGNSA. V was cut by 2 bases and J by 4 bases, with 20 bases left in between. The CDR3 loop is CASSLLGPAASAYGYTF. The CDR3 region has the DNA TGTGCCAGCAGCTTATTGGGGCCTGCGGCTTCCGCCTATGGCTACACCTTC.

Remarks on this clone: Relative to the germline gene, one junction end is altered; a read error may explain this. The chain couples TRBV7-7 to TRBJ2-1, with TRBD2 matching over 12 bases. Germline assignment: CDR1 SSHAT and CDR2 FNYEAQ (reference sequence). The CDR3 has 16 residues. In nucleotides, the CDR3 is TGTGCTAGCAGCCCCCCGACTAGCGGGAGTTTCGTTGAGCAGTTCTTC. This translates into CASSPPTSGSFVEQFF.

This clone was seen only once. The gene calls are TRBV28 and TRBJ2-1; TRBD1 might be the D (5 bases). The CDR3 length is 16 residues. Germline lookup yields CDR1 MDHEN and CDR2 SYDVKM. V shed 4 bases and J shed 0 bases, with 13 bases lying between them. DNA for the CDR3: TGTGCCAGCAGTTCCCCGACAGCCCTCTCCTACAATGAGCAGTTCTTC. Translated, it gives CASSSPTALSYNEQFF.

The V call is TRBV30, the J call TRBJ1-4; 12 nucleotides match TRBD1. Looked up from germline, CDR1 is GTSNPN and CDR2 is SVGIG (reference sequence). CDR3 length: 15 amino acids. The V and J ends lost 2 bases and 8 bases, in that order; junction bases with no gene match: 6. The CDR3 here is CAWSPPGQGAEKLFF. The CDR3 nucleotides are TGTGCCTGGAGTCCACCGGGACAGGGGGCCGAAAAACTGTTTTTT.

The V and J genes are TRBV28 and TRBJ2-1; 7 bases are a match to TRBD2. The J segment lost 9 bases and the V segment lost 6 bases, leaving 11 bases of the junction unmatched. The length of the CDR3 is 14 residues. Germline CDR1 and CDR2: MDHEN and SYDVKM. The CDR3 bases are TGTGCCAGCAGCCGCTTGGGGACTACAGCTGAGCAGTTCTTC. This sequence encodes CASSRLGTTAEQFF.

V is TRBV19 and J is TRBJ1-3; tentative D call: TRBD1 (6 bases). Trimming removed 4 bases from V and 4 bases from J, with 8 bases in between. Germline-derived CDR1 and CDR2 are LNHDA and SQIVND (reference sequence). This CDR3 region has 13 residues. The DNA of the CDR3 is TGTGCCAGTAGTACAGGGGAAGGAAACACCATATATTTT. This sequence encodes CASSTGEGNTIYF.

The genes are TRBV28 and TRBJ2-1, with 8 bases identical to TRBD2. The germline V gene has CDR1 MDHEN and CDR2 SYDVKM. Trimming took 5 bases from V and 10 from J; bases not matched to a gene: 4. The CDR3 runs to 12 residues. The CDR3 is CASSLLAEEQFF. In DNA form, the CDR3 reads TGTGCCAGCAGTCTACTAGCGGAGGAGCAGTTCTTC.